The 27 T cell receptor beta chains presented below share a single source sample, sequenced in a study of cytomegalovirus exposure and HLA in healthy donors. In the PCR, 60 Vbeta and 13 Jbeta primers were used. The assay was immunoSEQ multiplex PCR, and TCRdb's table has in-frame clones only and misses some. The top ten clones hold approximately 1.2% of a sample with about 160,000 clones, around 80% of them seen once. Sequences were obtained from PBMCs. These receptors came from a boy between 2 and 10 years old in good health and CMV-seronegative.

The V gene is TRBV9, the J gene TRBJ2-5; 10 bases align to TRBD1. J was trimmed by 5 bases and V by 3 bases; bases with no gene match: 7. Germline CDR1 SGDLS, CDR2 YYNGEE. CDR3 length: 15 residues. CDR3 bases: TGTGCCAGCAGCGCCTGGGACAGGGGAGGGGAGACCCAGTACTTC. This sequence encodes CASSAWDRGGETQYF.

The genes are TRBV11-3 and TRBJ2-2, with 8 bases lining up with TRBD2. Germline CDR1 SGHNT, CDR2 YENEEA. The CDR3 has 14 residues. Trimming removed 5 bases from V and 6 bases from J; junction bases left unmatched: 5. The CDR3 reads CASSPTSGAGELFF. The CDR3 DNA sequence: TGTGCCAGCAGCCCCACTAGCGGAGCCGGGGAGCTGTTTTTT.

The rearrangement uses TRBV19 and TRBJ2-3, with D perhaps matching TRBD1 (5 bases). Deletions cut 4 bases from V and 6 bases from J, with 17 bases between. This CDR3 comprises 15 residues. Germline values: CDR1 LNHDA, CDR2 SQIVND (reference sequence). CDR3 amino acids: CASSTQGLAGDTQYF. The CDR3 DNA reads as TGTGCCAGTAGTACCCAGGGCCTCGCAGGGGATACGCAGTATTTT.

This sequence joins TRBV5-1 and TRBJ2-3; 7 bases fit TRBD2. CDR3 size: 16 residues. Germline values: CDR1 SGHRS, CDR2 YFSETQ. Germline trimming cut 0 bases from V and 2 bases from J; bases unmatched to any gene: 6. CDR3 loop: CASSLGLAPHTDTQYF. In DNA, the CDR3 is TGCGCCAGCAGCTTGGGACTAGCCCCCCACACAGATACGCAGTATTTT.

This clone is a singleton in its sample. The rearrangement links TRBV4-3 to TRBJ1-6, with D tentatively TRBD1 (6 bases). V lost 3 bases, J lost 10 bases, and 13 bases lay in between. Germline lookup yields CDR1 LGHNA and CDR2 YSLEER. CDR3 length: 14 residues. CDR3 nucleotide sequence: TGCGCCAGCAGCCAGTCAGGGGTGGGATCACCCCTCCACTTT. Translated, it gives CASSQSGVGSPLHF.

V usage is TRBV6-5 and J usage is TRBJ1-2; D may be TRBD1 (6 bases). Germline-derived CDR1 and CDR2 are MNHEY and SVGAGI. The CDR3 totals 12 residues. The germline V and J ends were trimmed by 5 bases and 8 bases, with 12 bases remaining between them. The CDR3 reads CASSPQGGGYTF. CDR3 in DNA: TGTGCCAGCAGTCCACAGGGCGGAGGCTACACCTTC.

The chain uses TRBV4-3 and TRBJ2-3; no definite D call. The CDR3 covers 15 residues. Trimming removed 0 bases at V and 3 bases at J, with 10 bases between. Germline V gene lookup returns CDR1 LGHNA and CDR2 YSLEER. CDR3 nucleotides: TGCGCCAGCAGCCAAGATGAAGTCACTACAGATACGCAGTATTTT. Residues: CASSQDEVTTDTQYF.

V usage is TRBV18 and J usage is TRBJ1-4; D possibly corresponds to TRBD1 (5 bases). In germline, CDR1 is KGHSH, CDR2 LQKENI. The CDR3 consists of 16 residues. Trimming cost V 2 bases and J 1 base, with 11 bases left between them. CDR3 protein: CASSPMGRRTNEKLFF. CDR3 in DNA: TGTGCCAGCTCACCAATGGGGCGCAGAACTAATGAAAAACTGTTTTTT.

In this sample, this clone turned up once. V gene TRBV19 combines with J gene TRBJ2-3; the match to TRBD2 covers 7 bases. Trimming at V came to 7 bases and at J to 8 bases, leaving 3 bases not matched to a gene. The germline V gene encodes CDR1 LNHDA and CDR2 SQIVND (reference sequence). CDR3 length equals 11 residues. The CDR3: CASMGGITQYF. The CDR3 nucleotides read TGTGCCAGTATGGGGGGGATTACGCAGTATTTT.

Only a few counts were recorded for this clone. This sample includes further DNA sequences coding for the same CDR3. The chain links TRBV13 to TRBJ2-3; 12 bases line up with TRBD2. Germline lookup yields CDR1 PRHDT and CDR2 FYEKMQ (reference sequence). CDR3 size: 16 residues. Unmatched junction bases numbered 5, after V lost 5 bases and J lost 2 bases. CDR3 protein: CASSPRTSGNTDTQYF. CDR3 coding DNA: TGTGCCAGCAGCCCAAGGACTAGCGGGAACACAGATACGCAGTATTTT.

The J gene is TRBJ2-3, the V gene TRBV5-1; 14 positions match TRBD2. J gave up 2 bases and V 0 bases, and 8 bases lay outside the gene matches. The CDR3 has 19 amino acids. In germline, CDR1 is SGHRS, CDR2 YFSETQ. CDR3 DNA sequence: TGCGCCAGCAGCTTGGGACTAGCGGGAGGGCAGGGGGTCACAGATACGCAGTATTTT. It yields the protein CASSLGLAGGQGVTDTQYF.

DNA for the CDR3: TGTGCCAGCAGTTCCCCGGGACAGGGCTATGGCTACACCTTC. This gives the protein CASSSPGQGYGYTF. The chain joins TRBV6-5 to TRBJ1-2, with 9 nucleotides matching TRBD1. The germline gives CDR1 MNHEY, CDR2 SVGAGI. The trim removed 4 bases at V and 4 bases at J, leaving 4 bases unmatched. The CDR3 length is 14 residues.

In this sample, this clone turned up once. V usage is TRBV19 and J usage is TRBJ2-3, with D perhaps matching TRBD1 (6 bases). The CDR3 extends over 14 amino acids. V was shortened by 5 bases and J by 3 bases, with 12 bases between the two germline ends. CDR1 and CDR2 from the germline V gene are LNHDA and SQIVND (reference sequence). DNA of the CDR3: TGTGCCAGTAGTCAACAGGGATGGACAGATACGCAGTATTTT. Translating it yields CASSQQGWTDTQYF.

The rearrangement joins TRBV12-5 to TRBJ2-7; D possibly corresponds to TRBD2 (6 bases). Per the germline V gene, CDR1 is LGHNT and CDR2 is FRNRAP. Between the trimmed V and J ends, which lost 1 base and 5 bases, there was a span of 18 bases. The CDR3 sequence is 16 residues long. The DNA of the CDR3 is TGTGCTAGTGGTTTGGCGCTTCCGGGACGGAGGGACGAGCAGTACTTC. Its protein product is CASGLALPGRRDEQYF.

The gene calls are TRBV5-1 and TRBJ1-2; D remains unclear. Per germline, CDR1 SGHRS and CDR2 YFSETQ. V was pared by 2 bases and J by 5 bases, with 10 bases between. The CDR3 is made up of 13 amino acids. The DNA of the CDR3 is TGCGCCAGCAGCTTCACAGCTGATTATGGCTACACCTTC. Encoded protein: CASSFTADYGYTF.

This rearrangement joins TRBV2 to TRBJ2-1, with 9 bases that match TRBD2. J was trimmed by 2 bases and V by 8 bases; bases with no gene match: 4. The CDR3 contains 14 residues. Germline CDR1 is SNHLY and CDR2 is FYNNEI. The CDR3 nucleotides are TGTGCCAGCGGGACTAGCCTACCCTACAATGAGCAGTTCTTC. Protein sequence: CASGTSLPYNEQFF.

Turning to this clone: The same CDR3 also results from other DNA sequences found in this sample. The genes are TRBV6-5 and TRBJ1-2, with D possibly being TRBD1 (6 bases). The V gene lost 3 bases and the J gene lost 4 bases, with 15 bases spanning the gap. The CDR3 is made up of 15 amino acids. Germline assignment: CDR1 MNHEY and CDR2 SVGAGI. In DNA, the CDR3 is TGTGCCAGCAGTTATGTGAAGGGGGAGGGCTATGGCTACACCTTC. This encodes CASSYVKGEGYGYTF.

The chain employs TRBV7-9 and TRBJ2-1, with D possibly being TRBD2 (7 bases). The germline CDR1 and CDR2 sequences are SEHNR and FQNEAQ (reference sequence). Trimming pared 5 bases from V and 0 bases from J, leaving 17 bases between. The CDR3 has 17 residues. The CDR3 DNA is TGTGCCAGCAGCCAACCGGGGGGCCTCAGCTCCTACAATGAGCAGTTCTTC. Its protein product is CASSQPGGLSSYNEQFF.

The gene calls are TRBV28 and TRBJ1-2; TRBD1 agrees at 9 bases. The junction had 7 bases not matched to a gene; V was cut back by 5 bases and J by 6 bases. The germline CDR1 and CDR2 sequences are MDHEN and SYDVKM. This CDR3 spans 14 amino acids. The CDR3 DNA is TGTGCCAGCAGTCCGCGGACAGGGGAACATGGCTACACCTTC. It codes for CASSPRTGEHGYTF.

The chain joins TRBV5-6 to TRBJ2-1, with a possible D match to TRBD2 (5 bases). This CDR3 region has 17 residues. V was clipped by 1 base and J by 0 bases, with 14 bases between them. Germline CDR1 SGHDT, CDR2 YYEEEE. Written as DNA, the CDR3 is TGTGCCAGCAGCTTGAATGTGGGAGTAAGCTCCTACAATGAGCAGTTCTTC. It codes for CASSLNVGVSSYNEQFF.

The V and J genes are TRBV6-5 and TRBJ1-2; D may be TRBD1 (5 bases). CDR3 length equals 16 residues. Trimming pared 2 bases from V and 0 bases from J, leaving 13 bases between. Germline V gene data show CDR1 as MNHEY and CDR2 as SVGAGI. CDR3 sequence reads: CASSYARGLSNYGYTF. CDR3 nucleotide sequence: TGTGCCAGCAGTTACGCACGGGGGTTATCTAACTATGGCTACACCTTC.

CDR3 loop: CASSFSPNTEAFF. The CDR3 DNA follows: TGTGCCAGCAGCTTTAGCCCGAACACTGAAGCTTTCTTT. This chain connects TRBV7-9 to TRBJ1-1; D not certain. V lost 3 bases to trimming and J lost 1 base, with 6 bases between them. Germline lookup yields CDR1 SEHNR and CDR2 FQNEAQ (reference sequence). This CDR3 is built from 13 residues.

The CDR3 is CASSIGQGGTGELFF. Here the CDR3 DNA reads TGTGCCAGCAGCATCGGACAGGGAGGAACCGGGGAGCTGTTTTTT. The rearrangement joins TRBV5-6 to TRBJ2-2; 8 bases agree with TRBD1. This CDR3 has 15 amino acids. The V gene end was trimmed by 4 bases and the J gene end by 5 bases; junction bases not matched to a gene: 7. Germline CDR1 is SGHDT and CDR2 is YYEEEE.

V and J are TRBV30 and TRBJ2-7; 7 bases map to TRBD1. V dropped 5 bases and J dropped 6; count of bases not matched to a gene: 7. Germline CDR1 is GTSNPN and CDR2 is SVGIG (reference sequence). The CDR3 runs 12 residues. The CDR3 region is CAWDRAEVEQYF. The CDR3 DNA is TGTGCCTGGGACAGGGCGGAGGTCGAGCAGTACTTC.

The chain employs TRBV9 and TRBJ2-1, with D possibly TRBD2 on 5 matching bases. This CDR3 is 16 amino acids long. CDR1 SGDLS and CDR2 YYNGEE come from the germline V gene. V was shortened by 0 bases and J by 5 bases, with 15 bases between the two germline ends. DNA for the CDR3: TGTGCCAGCAGCGTAGTGGGCCGGGGTGTGGACAATGAGCAGTTCTTC. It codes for CASSVVGRGVDNEQFF.

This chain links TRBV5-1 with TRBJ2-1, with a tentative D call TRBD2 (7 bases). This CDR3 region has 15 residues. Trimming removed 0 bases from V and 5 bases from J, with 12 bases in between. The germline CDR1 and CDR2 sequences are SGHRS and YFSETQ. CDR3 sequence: CASSLEGGAHNEQFF. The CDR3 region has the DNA TGCGCCAGCAGCTTGGAGGGGGGGGCCCACAATGAGCAGTTCTTC.

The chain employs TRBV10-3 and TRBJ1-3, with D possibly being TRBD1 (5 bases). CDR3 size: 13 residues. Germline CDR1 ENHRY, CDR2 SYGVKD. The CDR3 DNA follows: TGTGCTGGGGGGAACTCACTGGGAAACACCATATATTTT. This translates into CAGGNSLGNTIYF.